A single sample is the source of the 25 T cell receptor beta chains below, sequenced in a study of T cells in Graves' hyperthyroidism and ophthalmopathy (dated 2019 in TCRdb). Libraries were constructed by multiplex PCR. The listed sequencing device is Illumina HiSeq 2000. The TCR beta CDR3 regions were amplified from RNA transcripts. A first-round RT-PCR of the TCR CDR3 used the HTBI primer set with the Qiagen OneStep RT-PCR kit. TCRdb itself trimmed the public reads at Q25 with fastp, ran MiXCR and retained productive beta chains. Under each unique CDR3 protein, matching rows form one entry showing the most common genes and DNA. Counted in this sample were approximately 600,000 distinct CDR3 sequences; less than 25% of them appeared once. Around a third of the sample is in the top ten clones. Sequencing used blood. The receptors were gathered from a man younger than 40 with Graves' ophthalmopathy.

At least ten counts were recorded for this clonotype. The rearrangement uses TRBV5-1 and TRBJ1-1; 7 bases are a match to TRBD1. Trimming at V came to 8 bases and at J to 1 base, leaving 5 bases not matched to a gene. CDR3 length equals 13 residues. The V gene's germline CDR1 is SGHRS and CDR2 YFSETQ. The CDR3 reads CASQGDGNTEAFF. The CDR3 nucleotides are TGCGCCAGTCAGGGGGACGGGAACACTGAAGCTTTCTTT.

The table lists this clonotype with a few counts. The chain couples TRBV19 to TRBJ1-1, with D perhaps matching TRBD1 (5 bases). The length of the CDR3 is 15 residues. Germline CDR1 and CDR2: LNHDA and SQIVND (reference sequence). Trimming removed 7 bases at V and 6 bases at J, with 21 bases between. The CDR3, as DNA: TGTGCCAGTACTGATGGGTCCGGATGGGGGTCTGAAGCTTTCTTT. Translation: CASTDGSGWGSEAFF.

This clonotype was counted a few times. The chain joins TRBV20-1 to TRBJ2-7; no definite D call. This CDR3 has 13 residues. Germline CDR1 DFQATT, CDR2 SNEGSKA (reference sequence). Trimming took off 1 base at V and 2 bases at J, with 9 bases between the two ends. This CDR3 reads CSARAGIPYEQYF. The CDR3 nucleotides read TGCAGTGCTAGAGCCGGTATTCCCTACGAGCAGTACTTC.

This clonotype was seen just once. V is TRBV29-1 and J is TRBJ2-1, with TRBD2 matching 7 bases. V lost 4 bases, J lost 0 bases, and 12 bases stayed unmatched. Per the germline V gene, CDR1 is SQVTM and CDR2 is ANQGSEA. The CDR3 covers 17 residues. CDR3 bases: TGCAGCGTTGGAGAGTCTAGCGGCCAGAGCTCCTACAATGAGCAGTTCTTC. Its protein product is CSVGESSGQSSYNEQFF.

This clonotype showed up just a few times. This chain links TRBV20-1 with TRBJ2-7; the match to TRBD2 covers 10 bases. Germline loops: CDR1 DFQATT, CDR2 SNEGSKA (reference sequence). The CDR3 contains 14 residues. Trimming at V came to 3 bases and at J to 2 bases, leaving 4 bases not matched to a gene. The CDR3 coding sequence is TGCAGTGCTAGCGGACTAGCGGACGCCTACGAGCAGTACTTC. Its protein is CSASGLADAYEQYF.

This chain links TRBV28 with TRBJ2-3, with 7 bases aligning to TRBD1. CDR1 is MDHEN and CDR2 is SYDVKM in the germline V gene. There are 15 residues in the CDR3. Trimming took 6 bases from V and 3 from J; bases not matched to a gene: 9. The DNA of the CDR3 is TGTGCCAGCAGACCCGGGACAGTGAAAACAGATACGCAGTATTTT. Protein product: CASRPGTVKTDTQYF.

The rearrangement uses TRBV11-2 and TRBJ2-7; 9 bases are a match to TRBD1. The germline V gene has CDR1 SGHAT and CDR2 FQNNGV. With V trimmed by 0 bases and J by 3 bases, 6 bases remained unmatched. The CDR3 totals 16 residues. The CDR3 sequence: CASSLDRGQGFYEQYF. DNA of the CDR3: TGTGCCAGCAGCTTAGATCGGGGACAGGGATTCTACGAGCAGTACTTC.

The chain recombines TRBV7-9 with TRBJ1-2; no clear D. V lost 2 bases, J lost 8 bases, and 24 bases lay in between. CDR3 length: 17 amino acids. CDR1 is SEHNR and CDR2 is FQNEAQ in the germline V gene (reference sequence). DNA for the CDR3: TGTGCCAGCAGCTTACCCCCTGTGGGGTCCCAACTATGGGGCTACACCTTC. It codes for CASSLPPVGSQLWGYTF.

This rearrangement joins TRBV27 to TRBJ1-1; TRBD1 aligns across 7 bases. V shed 2 bases and J 7 bases; nucleotides not matched to a gene: 4. CDR1 MNHEY and CDR2 SMNVEV come from the germline V gene (reference sequence). This CDR3 spans 13 amino acids. In DNA, the CDR3 is TGTGCCAGCAGTTTACCCGGGACAGATGAAGCTTTCTTT. Amino acids: CASSLPGTDEAFF.

This clonotype was counted a few times. The chain has TRBV6-5 and TRBJ2-7, with 8 bases lining up with TRBD2. This CDR3 is 16 amino acids long. With V trimmed by 4 bases and J by 2 bases, 10 bases remained unmatched. Germline V CDR1 and CDR2: MNHEY, SVGAGI. The CDR3 DNA reads as TGTGCCAGCAGTTCAGTACCGGGACTAGAGGCCTACGAGCAGTACTTC. Translated: CASSSVPGLEAYEQYF.

V and J are TRBV2 and TRBJ2-3, with D possibly matching TRBD2 (5 bases). The V end was cut by 5 bases, the J end by 0 bases, with 15 bases between. This CDR3 is 16 amino acids long. Germline CDR1 and CDR2: SNHLY and FYNNEI. CDR3 DNA sequence: TGTGCCAGCAGTAATTCCCGGACTTCAAGCACAGATACGCAGTATTTT. It codes for CASSNSRTSSTDTQYF.

The chain uses TRBV7-8 and TRBJ1-1; D not resolved. This CDR3 comprises 13 residues. The V and J ends lost 4 bases and 6 bases respectively, with 12 bases between them. Germline CDR1 is SGHVS and CDR2 is FQNEAQ. CDR3 in amino acids: CASSSLGISEAFF. CDR3 nucleotides: TGTGCCAGCAGCTCCCTAGGGATCTCTGAAGCTTTCTTT.

In this sample, this clonotype turned up a few times. The J gene is TRBJ2-2, the V gene TRBV5-1; 7 nucleotides align to TRBD1. V shed 0 bases and J 0 bases; nucleotides not matched to a gene: 2. The CDR3 extends over 16 amino acids. The germline CDR1 and CDR2 sequences are SGHRS and YFSETQ. The CDR3 DNA is TGCGCCAGCAGCTTGGAGCAGGGGGCGAACACCGGGGAGCTGTTTTTT. Translated, it gives CASSLEQGANTGELFF.

In the case of this clonotype: This may come from a read error, since a much larger clone is one base off. The rearrangement links TRBV2 to TRBJ2-2; D is perhaps TRBD2 (5 bases). Germline V CDR1 and CDR2: SNHLY, FYNNEI. V lost 8 bases and J lost 3, with 7 bases in between. This CDR3 contains 12 residues. The CDR3 nucleotides read TGTGCCAGCGGACTTGACACCGGGGAGCTGTTTTTT. Translating gives CASGLDTGELFF. Drawing the rest from reference TRBV2 and TRBJ2-2, the complete variable domain is EPEVTQTPSHQVTQMGQEVILRCVPISNHLYFYWYRQILGQKVEFLVSFYNNEISEKSEIFDDQFSVERPDGSNFTLKIRSTKLEDSAMYFCASGLDTGELFFGEGSRLTVL.

This clonotype was recorded a few times. DNA for the CDR3: TGTGCCAGCACCCAAGGGATAAGAGAGACCCAGTACTTC. Residues: CASTQGIRETQYF. This chain connects TRBV7-2 to TRBJ2-5; no clear D gene. Germline V CDR1 and CDR2: SGHTA, FQGNSA. Trimming removed 7 bases from V and 4 bases from J, with 13 bases in between. The CDR3 runs 13 residues.

The sample holds many counts of this clonotype. This chain connects TRBV5-8 to TRBJ1-1, with D unclear. The CDR3 extends over 13 amino acids. V was cut by 0 bases and J by 7 bases, with 10 bases left in between. CDR1 is SGHTS and CDR2 is YDEGEE in the germline V gene. The CDR3: CASSLDHGVEAFF. CDR3 in DNA: TGTGCCAGCAGCTTGGATCATGGGGTTGAAGCTTTCTTT.

The chain employs TRBV4-2 and TRBJ1-1; D remains ambiguous. V was clipped by 1 base and J by 3 bases, with 9 bases between them. The CDR3 is made up of 14 amino acids. CDR1 is LGHNA and CDR2 is YNFKEQ in the germline V gene. DNA for the CDR3: TGTGCCAGCAGCCAAGCTGAGGCGCACACTGAAGCTTTCTTT. Translating it yields CASSQAEAHTEAFF.

Remarks on this clonotype: Relative to the germline gene, one junction end is altered; a read error may explain this. J is TRBJ2-1 and V is TRBV24-1; 11 bases agree with TRBD2. The CDR3 runs to 17 residues. CDR1 KGHDR and CDR2 SFDVKD come from the germline V gene. CDR3 protein: CTTSAGTSGRVRNEQFF. Written as DNA, the CDR3 is TGTACCACCAGTGCCGGAACTAGCGGGAGAGTCCGGAATGAGCAGTTCTTC.

This clonotype was seen ten or more times. In nucleotides, the CDR3 is TGTGCCAGCAGCTTTGGTGGAGGCGAGCAGTACTTC. As protein: CASSFGGGEQYF. V and J are TRBV11-2 and TRBJ2-7; weak D call: TRBD2 (5 bases). V gave up 3 bases and J gave up 6 bases, with 9 bases separating them. The CDR3 spans 12 residues. Germline CDR1 is SGHAT and CDR2 is FQNNGV.

This clonotype was seen at least ten times. The J gene is TRBJ2-1, the V gene TRBV20-1, with D possibly TRBD2 on 5 matching bases. Germline-derived CDR1 and CDR2 are DFQATT and SNEGSKA (reference sequence). Trimming cost V 3 bases and J 5 bases, with 14 bases left between them. CDR3 length: 14 residues. CDR3 region: CSASDLASDNEQFF. The CDR3 region has the DNA TGCAGTGCTAGCGATCTAGCCTCGGACAATGAGCAGTTCTTC.

In this sample, this clonotype turned up many times. V usage is TRBV5-1 and J usage is TRBJ2-3; the match to TRBD2 covers 7 bases. CDR1 and CDR2 from the germline V gene are SGHRS and YFSETQ. V gave up 3 bases and J gave up 4 bases; unmatched junction bases: 5. The CDR3 length is 14 residues. As DNA, the CDR3 is TGCGCCAGCAGCTCGGGGGGAGAAGCAGATACGCAGTATTTT. Translating it yields CASSSGGEADTQYF.

In its sample, this clonotype was seen once. V and J are TRBV18 and TRBJ1-5; D may be TRBD1 (5 bases). The V gene lost 5 bases and the J gene lost 6 bases, with 26 bases spanning the gap. This CDR3 is built from 18 residues. The germline gives CDR1 KGHSH, CDR2 LQKENI. CDR3 bases: TGTGCCAGCTCAGCCGGAGACGACCGGATCCAAAGGGGTCAGCCCCAGCATTTT. Translation: CASSAGDDRIQRGQPQHF.

A few counts support this clonotype. This chain joins TRBV10-3 and TRBJ2-6; D gene uncertain. This CDR3 has 14 amino acids. Per the germline V gene, CDR1 is ENHRY and CDR2 is SYGVKD. The V and J ends lost 3 bases and 0 bases respectively, with 3 bases between them. CDR3 loop: CAISEDSGANVLTF. CDR3 nucleotides: TGTGCCATCAGTGAAGACTCTGGGGCCAACGTCCTGACTTTC.

Points on this clonotype: This may arise from a read error, as a much more abundant clone is one base away. CDR3 in amino acids: CASSFPGTGKGSTIYF. In nucleotides, the CDR3 is TGTGCCAGCAGTTTCCCTGGGACAGGGAAGGGAAGCACCATATATTTT. V usage is TRBV12-3 or TRBV12-4 and J usage is TRBJ1-3; 9 bases are a match to TRBD1. This CDR3 spans 16 amino acids.

The chain employs TRBV19 and TRBJ1-2, with 8 bases aligning to TRBD1. The CDR3 runs to 14 residues. The trim removed 7 bases at V and 8 bases at J, leaving 12 bases unmatched. The V gene's germline CDR1 is LNHDA and CDR2 SQIVND (reference sequence). CDR3 nucleotide sequence: TGTGCCAGTACCGCGCAGGGGGCGTCGGAGGGCTACACCTTC. Translated, it gives CASTAQGASEGYTF.